This T cell receptor (beta chain) originates from a study of blood T cell repertoires in COVID-19. Study summary: Specimens from acute and convalescent COVID-19 originated in the United States, Italy and Spain. Nucleic acid was either cDNA or gDNA, and it came from T cells, B-cell-depleted T cells, or PBMCs.

The trim removed 8 bases at V and 4 bases at J, leaving 7 bases unmatched. CDR1 is MNHEY, CDR2 SVGAGI, per germline. This CDR3 has 14 residues. Here immunoSEQ multiplex PCR was the method, and the copy in TCRdb shows in-frame clones only, minus some. The sample lists 70,000 to 95,000 clones, 84% occurring once. This receptor was taken from a human donor in a cohort sampled during active COVID-19. Sequenced sample: peripheral blood. The chain uses TRBV6-5 and TRBJ2-3; 9 bases agree with TRBD2. The CDR3: CASFPSGIPDTQYF. For the CDR3, the DNA is TGTGCCAGCTTCCCTAGCGGGATCCCAGATACGCAGTATTTT.